The rows below give T cell receptor beta chains drawn from one sample of a study of shared clonotypes between healthy human individuals. The table came from immunoSEQ multiplex PCR; TCRdb's copy has only in-frame clones and leaves some out. The sample contains 2 million to 3 million clones, more than 85% of which appear only once. Specimen: naive CD4+ T cells from PBMCs. The receptors stem from a man between 18 and 29 years old in good health. Some clones in this sample may be carry-over from other donors' samples. Both conserved end residues are part of each CDR3. The order of the fields is clone size, V gene, J gene, D gene, CDR3 protein, CDR3 DNA. D genes are given only for firm matches. Expanded clones are given a class, and other clones once, few, many or no size at all.

clone_size: .; v_call: TRBV2; j_call: TRBJ2-7; d_call: .; cdr3_aa: CASKGDSSYEQYF; cdr3_nt: TGTGCCAGCAAGGGGGATAGCTCCTACGAGCAGTACTTC
clone_size: .; v_call: TRBV15; j_call: TRBJ2-7; d_call: .; cdr3_aa: CATSSNRYYEQYF; cdr3_nt: TGTGCCACCAGCAGCAACCGTTACTACGAGCAGTACTTC
clone_size: .; v_call: TRBV2; j_call: TRBJ1-4; d_call: .; cdr3_aa: CASSEGGRGNEKLFF; cdr3_nt: TGTGCCAGCAGTGAAGGCGGCAGAGGAAATGAAAAACTGTTTTTT
clone_size: .; v_call: TRBV6-1; j_call: TRBJ2-3; d_call: TRBD2; cdr3_aa: CASSILAGYGDTQYF; cdr3_nt: TGTGCCAGCAGCATACTAGCGGGATATGGGGATACGCAGTATTTT
clone_size: .; v_call: TRBV7-8; j_call: TRBJ1-5; d_call: .; cdr3_aa: CASRQRPGNNQPQHF; cdr3_nt: TGTGCCAGCAGGCAACGGCCAGGTAACAATCAGCCCCAGCATTTT
clone_size: .; v_call: TRBV2; j_call: TRBJ1-2; d_call: .; cdr3_aa: CASSVKYGYTF; cdr3_nt: TGTGCCAGCAGTGTCAAATATGGCTACACCTTC
clone_size: .; v_call: TRBV5-1; j_call: TRBJ2-7; d_call: .; cdr3_aa: CASSLTARESYEQYF; cdr3_nt: TGCGCCAGCAGCTTGACAGCCAGGGAGTCTTACGAGCAGTACTTC
clone_size: .; v_call: TRBV21-1; j_call: TRBJ1-4; d_call: .; cdr3_aa: CASSNPPGRRTNEKLFF; cdr3_nt: TGTGCCAGCAGCAACCCGCCCGGGCGGCGAACTAATGAAAAACTGTTTTTT
clone_size: .; v_call: TRBV29-1; j_call: TRBJ2-5; d_call: TRBD1; cdr3_aa: CSVSQGARRETQYF; cdr3_nt: TGCAGCGTTTCGCAGGGGGCGAGAAGAGAGACCCAGTACTTC
clone_size: .; v_call: TRBV4-1; j_call: TRBJ2-2; d_call: .; cdr3_aa: CASSWVGRGRAGELFF; cdr3_nt: TGCGCCAGCAGCTGGGTAGGGCGGGGGCGAGCCGGGGAGCTGTTTTTT
clone_size: .; v_call: TRBV5-1; j_call: TRBJ2-2; d_call: .; cdr3_aa: CASKQGQNTGELFF; cdr3_nt: TGCGCCAGCAAACAGGGCCAGAACACCGGGGAGCTGTTTTTT
clone_size: .; v_call: TRBV5-4; j_call: TRBJ2-2; d_call: TRBD2; cdr3_aa: CASSLGLAGAANTGELFF; cdr3_nt: TGTGCCAGCAGCTTGGGGCTAGCGGGTGCCGCGAACACCGGGGAGCTGTTTTTT
clone_size: .; v_call: TRBV7-3; j_call: TRBJ2-1; d_call: .; cdr3_aa: CASSLNGGIYNEQFF; cdr3_nt: TGTGCCAGCAGCTTAAACGGTGGGATCTACAATGAGCAGTTCTTC
clone_size: .; v_call: TRBV27; j_call: TRBJ1-4; d_call: TRBD1; cdr3_aa: CASSLSRGQGSEKLFF; cdr3_nt: TGTGCCAGCAGTTTATCACGGGGACAGGGAAGTGAAAAACTGTTTTTT
clone_size: .; v_call: TRBV10-3; j_call: TRBJ2-5; d_call: TRBD2; cdr3_aa: CAISGQTSGHQETQYF; cdr3_nt: TGTGCCATCAGCGGACAGACTAGCGGACACCAAGAGACCCAGTACTTC
clone_size: .; v_call: TRBV5-6; j_call: TRBJ2-5; d_call: .; cdr3_aa: CASSLYLQETQYF; cdr3_nt: TGTGCCAGCAGCTTGTACCTGCAGGAGACCCAGTACTTC
clone_size: .; v_call: TRBV14; j_call: TRBJ2-2; d_call: .; cdr3_aa: CASSSPSAVSPGELFF; cdr3_nt: TGTGCCAGCAGCTCCCCCTCGGCAGTTAGTCCGGGGGAGCTGTTTTTT
clone_size: .; v_call: TRBV4-1; j_call: TRBJ2-1; d_call: TRBD2; cdr3_aa: CASSQGLAGGGEQFF; cdr3_nt: TGCGCCAGCAGTCAAGGTCTAGCGGGAGGTGGTGAGCAGTTCTTC
clone_size: .; v_call: TRBV7-9; j_call: TRBJ1-2; d_call: .; cdr3_aa: CASSLLPGAPLYGYTF; cdr3_nt: TGTGCCAGCAGCTTATTGCCGGGGGCTCCTCTCTATGGCTACACCTTC
clone_size: .; v_call: TRBV28; j_call: TRBJ2-1; d_call: TRBD2; cdr3_aa: CASSRTKAGTRGINEQFF; cdr3_nt: TGTGCCAGCAGTCGCACCAAAGCCGGGACTAGAGGGATCAATGAGCAGTTCTTC
clone_size: .; v_call: TRBV2; j_call: TRBJ1-4; d_call: .; cdr3_aa: CASSGGLGEKLFF; cdr3_nt: TGTGCCAGCAGTGGGGGACTGGGGGAAAAACTGTTTTTT
clone_size: once; v_call: TRBV12-5; j_call: TRBJ2-5; d_call: .; cdr3_aa: CASGGVRETQYF; cdr3_nt: TGTGCTAGTGGTGGGGTAAGAGAGACCCAGTACTTC
clone_size: .; v_call: TRBV6-5; j_call: TRBJ1-5; d_call: .; cdr3_aa: CASRGAGGLRPQHF; cdr3_nt: TGTGCCAGCAGAGGGGCTGGGGGGCTAAGGCCCCAGCATTTT
clone_size: .; v_call: TRBV2; j_call: TRBJ1-2; d_call: .; cdr3_aa: CASSNYGYTF; cdr3_nt: TGTGCCAGCAGCAACTATGGCTACACCTTC
clone_size: .; v_call: TRBV5-1; j_call: TRBJ2-7; d_call: .; cdr3_aa: CASSPEPGRSSYEQYF; cdr3_nt: TGCGCCAGCAGCCCCGAGCCAGGCCGGAGCTCCTACGAGCAGTACTTC
clone_size: .; v_call: TRBV9; j_call: TRBJ2-6; d_call: .; cdr3_aa: CASSMWRGGPRGANVLTF; cdr3_nt: TGTGCCAGCAGCATGTGGAGAGGGGGACCGCGCGGGGCCAACGTCCTGACTTTC
clone_size: .; v_call: TRBV15; j_call: TRBJ2-7; d_call: .; cdr3_aa: CATSNGASEYEQYF; cdr3_nt: TGTGCCACCAGCAATGGGGCCTCCGAGTACGAGCAGTACTTC
clone_size: .; v_call: TRBV5-1; j_call: TRBJ2-1; d_call: TRBD2; cdr3_aa: CASSVSGSIYNEQFF; cdr3_nt: TGCGCCAGCAGCGTCAGCGGGAGTATCTACAATGAGCAGTTCTTC
clone_size: .; v_call: TRBV11-2; j_call: TRBJ2-7; d_call: .; cdr3_aa: CASSPLTVSSYEQYF; cdr3_nt: TGTGCCAGCAGCCCCCTGACAGTGAGCTCCTACGAGCAGTACTTC
clone_size: .; v_call: TRBV28; j_call: TRBJ2-3; d_call: TRBD2; cdr3_aa: CASSSSGRAGDTQYF; cdr3_nt: TGTGCCAGCAGTTCAAGCGGGAGGGCTGGAGATACGCAGTATTTT
clone_size: few; v_call: TRBV19; j_call: TRBJ1-1; d_call: .; cdr3_aa: CASSRWGEAFF; cdr3_nt: TGTGCCAGTAGTAGGTGGGGGGAAGCTTTCTTT
clone_size: .; v_call: TRBV5-1; j_call: TRBJ1-1; d_call: .; cdr3_aa: CASSVTVRGTEAFF; cdr3_nt: TGCGCCAGCAGCGTGACAGTTCGCGGCACTGAAGCTTTCTTT
clone_size: .; v_call: TRBV5-1; j_call: TRBJ2-2; d_call: TRBD2; cdr3_aa: CASSAGTSGMNTGELFF; cdr3_nt: TGCGCCAGCAGCGCCGGGACTAGCGGGATGAACACCGGGGAGCTGTTTTTT
clone_size: .; v_call: TRBV2; j_call: TRBJ2-2; d_call: .; cdr3_aa: CASSETSTVNTGELFF; cdr3_nt: TGTGCCAGCAGTGAAACATCCACAGTGAACACCGGGGAGCTGTTTTTT
clone_size: once; v_call: TRBV7-8; j_call: TRBJ2-6; d_call: .; cdr3_aa: CASSRGGRGANVLTF; cdr3_nt: TGTGCCAGCAGCAGAGGGGGGAGAGGGGCCAACGTCCTGACTTTC
clone_size: few; v_call: TRBV4-1; j_call: TRBJ1-5; d_call: TRBD1; cdr3_aa: CASSQPGQAPGQPQHF; cdr3_nt: TGCGCCAGCAGCCAACCCGGACAGGCCCCGGGACAGCCCCAGCATTTT
clone_size: .; v_call: TRBV19; j_call: TRBJ2-1; d_call: .; cdr3_aa: CARTHVAPPGDLYNEQFF; cdr3_nt: TGTGCCAGAACCCACGTTGCCCCCCCAGGAGACCTTTACAATGAGCAGTTCTTC
clone_size: .; v_call: TRBV29-1; j_call: TRBJ2-5; d_call: .; cdr3_aa: CSSDGGQETQYF; cdr3_nt: TGCAGCTCTGACGGGGGCCAAGAGACCCAGTACTTC
clone_size: .; v_call: TRBV6-5; j_call: TRBJ1-1; d_call: .; cdr3_aa: CASSYSTTYTEAFF; cdr3_nt: TGTGCCAGCAGTTACTCGACGACCTACACTGAAGCTTTCTTT
clone_size: .; v_call: TRBV9; j_call: TRBJ2-2; d_call: .; cdr3_aa: CASSRGTPGTGELFF; cdr3_nt: TGTGCCAGCAGTAGGGGTACCCCGGGCACCGGGGAGCTGTTTTTT
clone_size: .; v_call: TRBV6-5; j_call: TRBJ2-1; d_call: .; cdr3_aa: CASSRPSYNEQFF; cdr3_nt: TGTGCCAGCAGCAGACCGAGCTACAATGAGCAGTTCTTC
clone_size: .; v_call: TRBV19; j_call: TRBJ2-7; d_call: .; cdr3_aa: CASSPAASYEQYF; cdr3_nt: TGTGCCAGTAGTCCTGCCGCGTCCTACGAGCAGTACTTC
clone_size: .; v_call: TRBV7-9; j_call: TRBJ2-7; d_call: .; cdr3_aa: CASSYRDLSSYEQYF; cdr3_nt: TGTGCCAGCAGCTATCGGGACCTAAGCTCCTACGAGCAGTACTTC
clone_size: .; v_call: TRBV9; j_call: TRBJ2-7; d_call: .; cdr3_aa: CASSVGRVSYEQYF; cdr3_nt: TGTGCCAGCAGCGTGGGACGAGTCTCCTACGAGCAGTACTTC
clone_size: .; v_call: TRBV11-2; j_call: TRBJ2-1; d_call: .; cdr3_aa: CASSLETAEQFF; cdr3_nt: TGTGCCAGCAGCTTAGAAACGGCCGAGCAGTTCTTC
clone_size: .; v_call: TRBV28; j_call: TRBJ1-2; d_call: .; cdr3_aa: CASSLYQDYGYTF; cdr3_nt: TGTGCCAGCAGTTTGTACCAAGACTATGGCTACACCTTC
clone_size: .; v_call: TRBV9; j_call: TRBJ2-1; d_call: TRBD1; cdr3_aa: CASSYTTGGTGNEQFF; cdr3_nt: TGTGCCAGCAGCTATACAACAGGGGGCACAGGGAATGAGCAGTTCTTC
clone_size: once; v_call: TRBV6-1; j_call: TRBJ2-1; d_call: .; cdr3_aa: CASSEATQYNEQFF; cdr3_nt: TGTGCCAGCAGTGAGGCGACTCAATACAATGAGCAGTTCTTC
clone_size: .; v_call: TRBV7-6; j_call: TRBJ2-1; d_call: TRBD2; cdr3_aa: CASSPRGPSGSYNEQFF; cdr3_nt: TGTGCCAGCAGCCCTCGAGGTCCTAGCGGCTCCTACAATGAGCAGTTCTTC
clone_size: .; v_call: TRBV28; j_call: TRBJ2-7; d_call: .; cdr3_aa: CASSLRGTEQYF; cdr3_nt: TGTGCCAGCAGTTTACGCGGAACGGAGCAGTACTTC
clone_size: .; v_call: TRBV10-2; j_call: TRBJ2-5; d_call: TRBD2; cdr3_aa: CASSDGLTSGTRYQETQYF; cdr3_nt: TGCGCCAGCAGTGATGGGTTAACTAGCGGGACCCGTTATCAAGAGACCCAGTACTTC
clone_size: .; v_call: TRBV6-5; j_call: TRBJ2-7; d_call: TRBD2; cdr3_aa: CASSYRREGPYEQYF; cdr3_nt: TGTGCCAGCAGTTACAGGCGGGAGGGCCCCTACGAGCAGTACTTC
clone_size: .; v_call: TRBV5-1; j_call: TRBJ2-6; d_call: .; cdr3_aa: CASSLESSGANVLTF; cdr3_nt: TGCGCCAGCAGCTTGGAGAGCTCTGGGGCCAACGTCCTGACTTTC
clone_size: .; v_call: TRBV19; j_call: TRBJ1-2; d_call: .; cdr3_aa: CATYEQGEGIGSSNYGYTF; cdr3_nt: TGTGCCACCTACGAACAGGGTGAGGGTATCGGTAGCTCTAACTATGGCTACACCTTC
clone_size: .; v_call: TRBV23-1; j_call: TRBJ2-1; d_call: .; cdr3_aa: CASRGEKPRNEQFF; cdr3_nt: TGCGCCAGCAGAGGCGAGAAACCTCGCAATGAGCAGTTCTTC
clone_size: .; v_call: TRBV4-3; j_call: TRBJ2-7; d_call: .; cdr3_aa: CASSQGQYSYEQYF; cdr3_nt: TGCGCCAGCAGCCAAGGACAGTACAGCTACGAGCAGTACTTC
clone_size: .; v_call: TRBV9; j_call: TRBJ2-1; d_call: TRBD1; cdr3_aa: CASSATPGQGYNEQFF; cdr3_nt: TGTGCCAGCAGCGCGACCCCGGGACAGGGCTACAATGAGCAGTTCTTC
clone_size: .; v_call: TRBV28; j_call: TRBJ2-4; d_call: .; cdr3_aa: CASSLPPTQYF; cdr3_nt: TGTGCCAGCAGTTTACCCCCAACTCAGTACTTC
clone_size: .; v_call: TRBV7-2; j_call: TRBJ2-2; d_call: .; cdr3_aa: CASSLLGTGELFF; cdr3_nt: TGTGCCAGCAGCTTGCTTGGCACCGGGGAGCTGTTTTTT
clone_size: .; v_call: TRBV5-1; j_call: TRBJ2-5; d_call: .; cdr3_aa: CASSLGSQETQYF; cdr3_nt: TGCGCCAGCAGCTTGGGATCACAAGAGACCCAGTACTTC